This T cell receptor (beta chain) derives from a study of cytomegalovirus exposure and HLA in healthy donors. Study as a whole: From donors who were HLA-typed, an early data release held around 80 million unique TCRs.

This clone was seen only a few times. Its target is unknown. PCR involved 60 Vbeta and 13 Jbeta primers. Assay: immunoSEQ multiplex PCR; the TCRdb copy retains only in-frame clones and omits some. The repertoire holds some 190,000 clones, with roughly 79% as singletons. CDR3 length equals 16 residues. Germline lookup yields CDR1 SGHTA and CDR2 FQGTGA. J gave up 4 bases and V 1 base, and 3 bases lay outside the gene matches. Broader study findings: Later analysis demonstrated an association between a missense DCLRE1C variant and TCR beta V- and J-gene trimming.

This receptor was taken from a woman in her late teens or twenties in good health and CMV-seronegative. Sequencing input: PBMCs. The genes are TRBV7-3 and TRBJ2-2, with 10 bases that match TRBD2. The CDR3 region is CASSLRAGGPTGELFF. The CDR3, as DNA: TGTGCCAGCAGCTTAAGAGCGGGGGGGCCCACCGGGGAGCTGTTTTTT.